The clone carrying this TCR beta chain has only a few counts. Its matching antigen is unknown. This record belongs to a study of beta chain features in type 1 diabetes. Purity of each sorted population was above 95%. Every bit of the isolated RNA underwent reverse transcription, so sequencing read expressed TCRB transcripts. Repertoires were generated with immunoSEQ multiplex PCR, while TCRdb's copy carries only in-frame clones and drops some. This table has 150,000 to 200,000 clones, 7.5% to 8.5% appearing once. Findings and limits, study-wide: When Type 1 diabetes patients were examined, their TCRB CDR3s proved moderately but significantly shorter in all four CD4+ subsets. Lower insertion and higher deletion counts appeared at VDJ junctions in type 1 diabetes patients.

CDR1 and CDR2 (germline): KGHSH, LQKENI. Losses at the gene ends were 3 bases for V and 9 bases for J; bases not matched to a gene: 6. The CDR3 has 16 amino acids. Sample: central memory CD4+ T cells from blood. This TCR was sampled from a man aged 18 to 29 with type 1 diabetes. The chain joins TRBV18 to TRBJ1-6; TRBD1 agrees at 12 bases. This CDR3 reads CASSPPGQGASSPLHF. CDR3 nucleotides: TGTGCCAGCTCACCTCCGGGACAGGGGGCTAGTTCACCCCTCCACTTT.